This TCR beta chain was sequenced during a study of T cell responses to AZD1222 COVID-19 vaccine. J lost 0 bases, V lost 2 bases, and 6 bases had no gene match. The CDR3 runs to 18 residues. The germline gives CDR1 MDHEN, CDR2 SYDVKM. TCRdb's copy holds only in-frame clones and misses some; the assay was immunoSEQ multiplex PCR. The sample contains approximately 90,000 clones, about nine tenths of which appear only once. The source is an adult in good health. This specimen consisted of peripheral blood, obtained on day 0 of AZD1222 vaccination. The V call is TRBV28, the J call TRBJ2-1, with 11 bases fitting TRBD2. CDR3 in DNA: TGTGCCAGCAGTTTACCAACTAGCGGGGGTTTCTCCTACAATGAGCAGTTCTTC. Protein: CASSLPTSGGFSYNEQFF.